One sample yielded the 9 T cell receptor beta chains listed below, sequenced in a study of shared clonotypes between healthy human individuals. Repertoires were generated with immunoSEQ multiplex PCR, while TCRdb's copy carries only in-frame clones and drops some. This table holds 2,500,000 or so clones, 93% found once. What was sequenced was naive CD4+ T cells from PBMCs. The subset is: CD45RA+ positively selected. Receptors originate from a young man in good health. Some clones in this sample may be carry-over from other donors' samples.

As to this clone: This sample includes further DNA sequences coding for the same CDR3. The genes are TRBV28 and TRBJ2-5; a possible D gene is TRBD1 (6 bases). The CDR3 covers 14 residues. The V end was cut by 2 bases, the J end by 2 bases, with 9 bases between. CDR1 is MDHEN and CDR2 is SYDVKM in the germline V gene. As DNA, the CDR3 is TGTGCCAGCAGTTTACTCGGACAGCAAGAGACCCAGTACTTC. Translation gives CASSLLGQQETQYF.

The rearrangement joins TRBV2 to TRBJ2-1; TRBD2 matches 8 bases. This CDR3 has 17 residues. The V gene end was trimmed by 7 bases and the J gene end by 7 bases; junction bases not matched to a gene: 18. Germline V gene lookup returns CDR1 SNHLY and CDR2 FYNNEI. Here the CDR3 reads CASTASGPVHGGNEQFF. The CDR3 DNA follows: TGTGCCAGCACCGCTAGCGGGCCCGTACATGGTGGGAATGAGCAGTTCTTC.

The V and J genes are TRBV19 and TRBJ2-7; D tentatively reads TRBD1 or TRBD2 (5 bases each). The CDR3 length is 11 residues. V was clipped by 6 bases and J by 2 bases, with 5 bases between them. Per the germline V gene, CDR1 is LNHDA and CDR2 is SQIVND (reference sequence). The CDR3 is CASRGAYEQYF. Written as DNA, the CDR3 is TGTGCCAGTAGGGGGGCCTACGAGCAGTACTTC.

The chain recombines TRBV27 with TRBJ2-7, with D unclear. CDR3 length: 16 amino acids. Germline V lookup: CDR1 MNHEY, CDR2 SMNVEV (reference sequence). V was trimmed by 5 bases and J by 0 bases, leaving 17 bases between them. The DNA for the CDR3 is TGTGCCAGCAGTAGATCATTGGGGTTCGCCTCCTACGAGCAGTACTTC. Translation: CASSRSLGFASYEQYF.

The rearrangement uses TRBV28 and TRBJ2-7, with 10 bases fitting TRBD1. Looked up from germline, CDR1 is MDHEN and CDR2 is SYDVKM. The CDR3 covers 14 residues. V dropped 6 bases and J dropped 3; count of bases not matched to a gene: 5. CDR3 amino acids: CASRPTGGYYEQYF. The DNA for the CDR3 is TGTGCCAGCAGACCGACAGGGGGCTACTACGAGCAGTACTTC.

The chain employs TRBV5-1 and TRBJ1-1, with D maybe TRBD1 (5 bases). The CDR3 sequence is 15 residues long. Deletions cut 4 bases from V and 2 bases from J, with 15 bases between. Germline loops: CDR1 SGHRS, CDR2 YFSETQ. The CDR3 nucleotides read TGCGCCAGCAGCCGAGGGGCGATATATAACACTGAAGCTTTCTTT. Its translation is CASSRGAIYNTEAFF.

The chain recombines TRBV5-1 with TRBJ1-2; D unclear. V lost 0 bases, J lost 0 bases, and 9 bases lay in between. Germline CDR1 is SGHRS and CDR2 is YFSETQ. This CDR3 spans 15 amino acids. The CDR3 DNA follows: TGCGCCAGCAGCTTGGCAGCCGGTTCTAACTATGGCTACACCTTC. It specifies CASSLAAGSNYGYTF.

The chain employs TRBV28 and TRBJ1-1; 11 bases align to TRBD1. There are 15 residues in the CDR3. Germline V gene lookup returns CDR1 MDHEN and CDR2 SYDVKM. With V trimmed by 5 bases and J by 7 bases, 9 bases remained unmatched. CDR3 sequence: CASSTRTGGRFEAFF. CDR3 DNA: TGTGCCAGCAGTACCCGGACAGGGGGCCGGTTTGAAGCTTTCTTT.

The chain is built from TRBV7-3 and TRBJ2-1; D is possibly TRBD1 (6 bases). This CDR3 spans 16 amino acids. Germline-derived CDR1 and CDR2 are SGHTA and FQGTGA. The V end lost 4 bases, the J end lost 7 bases, and 20 bases lay between the germline ends. CDR3 residues: CASSSQDSRSMNEQFF. The CDR3 DNA follows: TGTGCCAGCAGCTCTCAGGACAGCCGAAGTATGAATGAGCAGTTCTTC.